The TCR beta chain under discussion was sequenced for a study of molecular identifiers for immune sequencing clone quantification. Points on this clonotype: Its antigen is not identified.

TCRdb fed the PCR reads into MiXCR, producing one record per CDR3 protein. The sample lists 85,000 to 100,000 distinct CDR3 sequences; 20% to 25% were seen once. CDR1 is MNHNY, CDR2 SVGAGI, per germline (reference sequence). V was pared by 2 bases and J by 3 bases, with 4 bases between. This CDR3 has 12 amino acids. Overall study results and limits: Effector cells had over 99% of their molecules in clones above 20 RNA copies, while naive cells had under 1%. Underestimated sizes of highly expanded clones could result from identical TCR molecules that share a barcode. Spike-in Jurkat TCR RNA from a single cell reportedly registered among approximately 900,000 naive cells.

This chain uses TRBV6-6 with TRBJ1-2; D call uncertain. This sequence was found in a human donor in good health. Some libraries in this study had Jurkat cell RNA spiked in. The sample consisted of naive CD8+ T cells from blood, with Jurkat cell RNA spiked in. Documented subset: FACS-sorted CD8+CD4-CCR7+CD45RA+ naive T cells. Written as DNA, the CDR3 is TGTGCCAGCAGTTACCTGGACTATGGCTACACCTTC. It yields the protein CASSYLDYGYTF.